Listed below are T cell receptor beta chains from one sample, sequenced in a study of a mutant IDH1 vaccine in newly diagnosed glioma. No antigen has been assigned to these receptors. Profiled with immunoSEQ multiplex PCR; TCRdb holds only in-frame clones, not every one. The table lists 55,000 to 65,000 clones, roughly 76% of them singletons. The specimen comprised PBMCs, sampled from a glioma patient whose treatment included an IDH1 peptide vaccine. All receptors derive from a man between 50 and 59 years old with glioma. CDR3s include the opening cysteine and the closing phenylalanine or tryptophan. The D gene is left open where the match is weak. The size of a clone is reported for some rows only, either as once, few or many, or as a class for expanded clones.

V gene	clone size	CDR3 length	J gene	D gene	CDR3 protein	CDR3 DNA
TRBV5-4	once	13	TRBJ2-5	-	CASRTRDQETQYF	TGTGCCAGCAGGACTCGCGATCAAGAGACCCAGTACTTC
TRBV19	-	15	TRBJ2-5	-	CASSSSLVVKETQYF	TGTGCCAGTAGTTCTTCCTTGGTGGTGAAGGAGACCCAGTACTTC
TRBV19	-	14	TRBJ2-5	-	CASSGQTMLETQYF	TGTGCCAGTAGTGGGCAGACAATGTTGGAGACCCAGTACTTC
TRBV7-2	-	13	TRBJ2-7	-	CASSLPGVYEQYF	TGTGCCAGCAGCCTACCGGGAGTTTACGAGCAGTACTTC
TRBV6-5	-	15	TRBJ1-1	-	CASSYVLGRGTEAFF	TGTGCCAGCAGTTACGTTCTGGGTCGGGGCACTGAAGCTTTCTTT
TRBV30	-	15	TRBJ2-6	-	CAWSPDTSGANVLTF	TGTGCCTGGAGTCCTGACACCTCTGGGGCCAACGTCCTGACTTTC
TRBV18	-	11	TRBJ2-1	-	CASSPINEQFF	TGTGCCAGCTCACCTATAAATGAGCAGTTCTTC
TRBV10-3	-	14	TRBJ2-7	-	CAISESSGPYEQYF	TGTGCCATCAGTGAGTCCAGCGGTCCGTACGAGCAGTACTTC
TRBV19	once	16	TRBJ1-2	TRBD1	CASSSRSDRVLYGYTF	TGTGCCAGTAGTAGCCGTTCGGACAGGGTTCTTTATGGCTACACCTTC
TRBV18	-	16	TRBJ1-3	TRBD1	CASSHPGTDSGNTIYF	TGTGCCAGCTCACACCCGGGGACAGACTCTGGAAACACCATATATTTT
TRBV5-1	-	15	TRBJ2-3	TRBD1	CASSLGDRDTDTQYF	TGCGCCAGCAGCTTGGGGGACAGGGACACAGATACGCAGTATTTT
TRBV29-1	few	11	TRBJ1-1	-	CSVDRNTEAFF	TGCAGCGTTGACCGGAACACTGAAGCTTTCTTT
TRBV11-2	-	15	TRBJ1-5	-	CASSLVTRKPRPQHF	TGTGCCAGCAGCTTAGTCACAAGGAAACCGAGGCCCCAGCATTTT
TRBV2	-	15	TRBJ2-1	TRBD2	CASSVTRGGLDEQFF	TGTGCCAGCAGTGTGACCCGCGGGGGATTGGATGAGCAGTTCTTC
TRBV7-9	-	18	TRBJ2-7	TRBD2	CASGAGTSGVLGTYEQYF	TGTGCCAGCGGGGCCGGGACTAGCGGGGTGTTAGGGACCTACGAGCAGTACTTC
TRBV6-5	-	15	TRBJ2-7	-	CASSCRGCTLDEQYF	TGTGCCAGCAGTTGTCGGGGATGTACGCTGGACGAGCAGTACTTC
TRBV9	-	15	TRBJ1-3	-	CASSPLQGTGNTIYF	TGTGCCAGCAGCCCTCTTCAGGGGACTGGAAACACCATATATTTT
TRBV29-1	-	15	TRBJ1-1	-	CSSTRPGDLNTEAFF	TGCAGCTCAACTCGACCAGGAGACCTTAACACTGAAGCTTTCTTT
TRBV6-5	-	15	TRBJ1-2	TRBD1	CASSRQGQGSYGYTF	TGTGCCAGCAGTCGACAGGGGCAGGGAAGCTATGGCTACACCTTC
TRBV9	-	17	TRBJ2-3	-	CASSVGASRGRTDTQYF	TGTGCCAGCAGCGTAGGGGCCAGTCGGGGCCGCACAGATACGCAGTATTTT
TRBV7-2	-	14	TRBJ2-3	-	CASSLQRGTDTQYF	TGTGCCAGCAGCTTACAGCGCGGCACAGATACGCAGTATTTT
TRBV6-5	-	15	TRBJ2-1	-	CASSYAGTQYNEQFF	TGTGCCAGCAGTTACGCCGGGACCCAATACAATGAGCAGTTCTTC
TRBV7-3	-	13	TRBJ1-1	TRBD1	CASSGDRHTEAFF	TGTGCCAGCAGCGGGGACAGACACACTGAAGCTTTCTTT